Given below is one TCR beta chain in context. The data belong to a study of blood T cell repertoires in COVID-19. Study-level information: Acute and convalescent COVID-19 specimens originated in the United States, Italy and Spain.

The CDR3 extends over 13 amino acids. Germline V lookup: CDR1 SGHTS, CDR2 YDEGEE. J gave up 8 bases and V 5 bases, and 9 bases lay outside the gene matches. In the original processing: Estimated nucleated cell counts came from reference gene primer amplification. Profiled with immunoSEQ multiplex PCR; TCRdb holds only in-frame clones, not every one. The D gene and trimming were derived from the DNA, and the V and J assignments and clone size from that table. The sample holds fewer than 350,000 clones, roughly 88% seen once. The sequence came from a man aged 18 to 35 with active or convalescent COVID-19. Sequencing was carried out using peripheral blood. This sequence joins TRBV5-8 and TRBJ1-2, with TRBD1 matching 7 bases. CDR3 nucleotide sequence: TGTGCCAGCAGGGGACAGTACGACTCCGGCTACACCTTC. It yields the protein CASRGQYDSGYTF. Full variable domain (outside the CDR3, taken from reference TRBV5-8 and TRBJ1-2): EAGVTQSPTHLIKTRGQQATLRCSPISGHTSVYWYQQALGLGLQFLLWYDEGEERNRGNFPPRFSGRQFPNYSSELNVNALELEDSALYLCASRGQYDSGYTFGSGTRLTVV.